The source of this TCR beta chain is a study of cytomegalovirus exposure and HLA in healthy donors. As for the study in general: The Caucasian-associated ancestry cluster contained about four fifths of the approximately 400 genotyped donors.

Study-wide results and limits: Reports described diagnosis of cytomegalovirus status by the classifier as highly specific and sensitive. A later analysis linked 15,000 to 20,000 TCR beta sequences to HLA alleles at 0.05 false discovery rate. Common viral pathogens (according to a later analysis) appeared linked to several of the most significant clusters.

Germline assignment: CDR1 LGHNA and CDR2 YNFKEQ. This CDR3 is built from 15 residues. With 0 bases removed from V and 5 bases from J, the gap between germline ends came to 11 bases. Amplification used 60 Vbeta primers and 13 Jbeta primers. TCRdb's table, derived via immunoSEQ multiplex PCR, lists solely in-frame clones and lacks some. The data show more than 200,000 clones, nearly 80% seen once. Concerning this clone: Its specificity is not known.

Sample: PBMCs. The sequence was collected from a male donor in good health and CMV-seronegative. The chain has TRBV4-2 and TRBJ1-5; maybe TRBD1 (5 bases). CDR3 nucleotide sequence: TGTGCCAGCAGCCAAGAAGGACACAGTGATCAGCCCCAGCATTTT. This gives the protein CASSQEGHSDQPQHF.